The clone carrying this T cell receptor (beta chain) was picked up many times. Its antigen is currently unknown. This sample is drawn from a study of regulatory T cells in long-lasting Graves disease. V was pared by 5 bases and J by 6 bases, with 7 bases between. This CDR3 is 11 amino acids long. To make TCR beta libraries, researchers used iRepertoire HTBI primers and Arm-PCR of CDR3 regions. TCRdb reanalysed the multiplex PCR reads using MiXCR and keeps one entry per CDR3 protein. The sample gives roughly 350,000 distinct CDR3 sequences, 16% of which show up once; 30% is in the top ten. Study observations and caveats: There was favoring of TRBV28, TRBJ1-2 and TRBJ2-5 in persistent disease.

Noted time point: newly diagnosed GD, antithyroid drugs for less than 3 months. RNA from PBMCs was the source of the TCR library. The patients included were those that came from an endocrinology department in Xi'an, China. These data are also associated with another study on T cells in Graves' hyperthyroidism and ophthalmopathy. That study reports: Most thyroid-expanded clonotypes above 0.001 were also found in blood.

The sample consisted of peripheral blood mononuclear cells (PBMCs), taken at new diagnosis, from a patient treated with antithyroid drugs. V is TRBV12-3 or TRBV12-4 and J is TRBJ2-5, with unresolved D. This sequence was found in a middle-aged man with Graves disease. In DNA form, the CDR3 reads TGTGCCAGCAGTATAACACAGACCCAGTACTTC. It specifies CASSITQTQYF.